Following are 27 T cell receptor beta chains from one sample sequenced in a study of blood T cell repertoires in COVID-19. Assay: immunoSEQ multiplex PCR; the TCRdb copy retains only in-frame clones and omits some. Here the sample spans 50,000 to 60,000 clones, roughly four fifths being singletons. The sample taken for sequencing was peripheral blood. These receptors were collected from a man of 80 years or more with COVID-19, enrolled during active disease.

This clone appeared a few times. The CDR3 DNA reads as TGCGCCAGCAGCCAACTCCCGGGGGATACGCAGTATTTT. As protein: CASSQLPGDTQYF. The rearrangement joins TRBV4-3 to TRBJ2-3; perhaps TRBD2 as D (5 bases). Germline-derived CDR1 and CDR2 are LGHNA and YSLEER. CDR3 size: 13 residues. The V end was cut by 2 bases, the J end by 6 bases, with 9 bases between.

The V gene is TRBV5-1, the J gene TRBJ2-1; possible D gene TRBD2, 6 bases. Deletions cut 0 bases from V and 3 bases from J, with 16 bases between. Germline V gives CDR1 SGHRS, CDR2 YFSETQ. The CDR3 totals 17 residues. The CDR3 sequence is CASSLAGGAGVYNEQFF. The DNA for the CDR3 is TGCGCCAGCAGCTTGGCCGGAGGGGCCGGAGTCTACAATGAGCAGTTCTTC.

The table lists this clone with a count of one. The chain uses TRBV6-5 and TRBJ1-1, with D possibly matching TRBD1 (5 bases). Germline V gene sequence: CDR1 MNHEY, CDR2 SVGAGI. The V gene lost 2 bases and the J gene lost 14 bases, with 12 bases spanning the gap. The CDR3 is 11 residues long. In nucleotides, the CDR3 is TGTGCCAGCAGTTACCTGGGGGGGGAATTCTTT. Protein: CASSYLGGEFF.

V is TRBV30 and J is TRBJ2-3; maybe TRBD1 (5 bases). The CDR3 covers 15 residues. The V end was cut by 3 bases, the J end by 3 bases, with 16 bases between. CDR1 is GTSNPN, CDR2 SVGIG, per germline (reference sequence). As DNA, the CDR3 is TGTGCCTGGAGGCGGAGTGGGGCGATTACAGATACGCAGTATTTT. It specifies CAWRRSGAITDTQYF.

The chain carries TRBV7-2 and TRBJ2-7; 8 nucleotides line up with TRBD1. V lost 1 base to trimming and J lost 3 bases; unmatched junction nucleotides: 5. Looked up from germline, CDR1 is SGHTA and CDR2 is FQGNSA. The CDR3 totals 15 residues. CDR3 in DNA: TGTGCCAGCAGCTTAGAAGGGACAGGATACTACGAGCAGTACTTC. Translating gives CASSLEGTGYYEQYF. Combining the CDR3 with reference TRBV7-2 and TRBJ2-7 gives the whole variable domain GAGVSQSPSNKVTEKGKDVELRCDPISGHTALYWYRQSLGQGLEFLIYFQGNSAPDKSGLPSDRFSAERTGGSVSTLTIQRTQQEDSAVYLCASSLEGTGYYEQYFGPGTRLTVT.

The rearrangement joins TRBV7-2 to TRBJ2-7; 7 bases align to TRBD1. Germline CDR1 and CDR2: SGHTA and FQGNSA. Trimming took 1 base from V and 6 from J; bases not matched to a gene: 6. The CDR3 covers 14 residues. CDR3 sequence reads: CASSLDRGVGEQYV. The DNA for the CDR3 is TGTGCCAGCAGCTTAGACAGGGGCGTAGGCGAGCAGTACGTC.

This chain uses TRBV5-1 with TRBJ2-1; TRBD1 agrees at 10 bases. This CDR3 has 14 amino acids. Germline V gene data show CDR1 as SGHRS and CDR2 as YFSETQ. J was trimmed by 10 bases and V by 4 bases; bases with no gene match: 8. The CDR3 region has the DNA TGCGCCAGCAGCCCCATGACAGGGGGCGGCGAGCAGTTCTTC. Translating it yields CASSPMTGGGEQFF. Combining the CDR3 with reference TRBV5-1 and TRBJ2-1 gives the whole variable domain KAGVTQTPRYLIKTRGQQVTLSCSPISGHRSVSWYQQTPGQGLQFLFEYFSETQRNKGNFPGRFSGRQFSNSRSEMNVSTLELGDSALYLCASSPMTGGGEQFFGPGTRLTVL.

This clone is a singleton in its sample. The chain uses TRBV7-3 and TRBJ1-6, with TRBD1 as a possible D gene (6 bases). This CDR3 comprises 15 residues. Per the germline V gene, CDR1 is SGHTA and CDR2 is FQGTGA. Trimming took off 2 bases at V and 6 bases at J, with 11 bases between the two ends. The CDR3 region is CASSLSGAFNSPLHF. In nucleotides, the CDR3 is TGTGCCAGCAGCTTATCAGGGGCCTTTAATTCACCCCTCCACTTT.

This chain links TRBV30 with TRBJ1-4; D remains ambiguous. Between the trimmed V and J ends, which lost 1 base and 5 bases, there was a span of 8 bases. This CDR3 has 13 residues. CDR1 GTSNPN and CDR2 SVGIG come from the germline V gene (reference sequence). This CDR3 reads CAWSDSPNEKLFF. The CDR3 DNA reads TGTGCCTGGAGTGACAGCCCCAATGAAAAACTGTTTTTT.

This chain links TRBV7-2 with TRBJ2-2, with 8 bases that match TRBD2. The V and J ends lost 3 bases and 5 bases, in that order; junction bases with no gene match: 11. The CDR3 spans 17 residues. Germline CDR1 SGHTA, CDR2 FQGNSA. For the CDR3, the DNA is TGTGCCAGCAGCTTTGCCGCGGGACTAGTCGTTACCGGGGAGCTGTTTTTT. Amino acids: CASSFAAGLVVTGELFF.

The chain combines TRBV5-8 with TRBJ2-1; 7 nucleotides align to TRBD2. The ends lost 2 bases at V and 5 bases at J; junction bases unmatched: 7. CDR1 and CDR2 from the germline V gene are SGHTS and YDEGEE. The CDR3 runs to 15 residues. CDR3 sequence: CASSFRPSGHNEQFF. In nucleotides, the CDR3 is TGTGCCAGCAGCTTCCGCCCTAGCGGACACAATGAGCAGTTCTTC.

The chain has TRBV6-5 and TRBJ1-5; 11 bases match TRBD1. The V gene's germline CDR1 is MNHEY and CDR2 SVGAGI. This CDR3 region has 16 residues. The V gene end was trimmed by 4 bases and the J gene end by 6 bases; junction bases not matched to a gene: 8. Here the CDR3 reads CASSFSGDRGSQPQHF. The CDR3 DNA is TGTGCCAGCAGTTTTTCAGGGGACAGGGGGTCTCAGCCCCAGCATTTT.

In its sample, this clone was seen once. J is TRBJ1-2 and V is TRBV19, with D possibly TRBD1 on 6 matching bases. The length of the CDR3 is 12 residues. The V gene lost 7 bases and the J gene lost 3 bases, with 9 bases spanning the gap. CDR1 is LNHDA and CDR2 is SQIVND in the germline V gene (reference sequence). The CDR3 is CASKPGDYGYTF. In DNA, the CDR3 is TGTGCCAGTAAGCCAGGGGACTATGGCTACACCTTC.

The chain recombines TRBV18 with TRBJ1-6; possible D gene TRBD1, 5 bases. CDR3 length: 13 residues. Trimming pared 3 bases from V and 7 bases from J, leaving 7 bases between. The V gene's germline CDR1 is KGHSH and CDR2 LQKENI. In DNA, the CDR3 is TGTGCCAGCTCACCCAGGGCCAATTCACCCCTCCACTTT. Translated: CASSPRANSPLHF.

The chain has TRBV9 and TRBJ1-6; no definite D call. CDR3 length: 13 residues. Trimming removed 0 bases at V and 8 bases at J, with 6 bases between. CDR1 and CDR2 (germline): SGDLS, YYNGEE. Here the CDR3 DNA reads TGTGCCAGCAGCGTAGGGGGAGATTCACCCCTCCACTTT. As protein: CASSVGGDSPLHF.

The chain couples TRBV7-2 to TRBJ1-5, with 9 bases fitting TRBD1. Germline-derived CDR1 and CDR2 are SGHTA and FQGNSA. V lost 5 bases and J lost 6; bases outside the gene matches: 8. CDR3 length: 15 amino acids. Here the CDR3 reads CASSQTGGEGQPQHF. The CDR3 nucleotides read TGTGCCAGCAGCCAAACAGGGGGCGAGGGTCAGCCCCAGCATTTT.

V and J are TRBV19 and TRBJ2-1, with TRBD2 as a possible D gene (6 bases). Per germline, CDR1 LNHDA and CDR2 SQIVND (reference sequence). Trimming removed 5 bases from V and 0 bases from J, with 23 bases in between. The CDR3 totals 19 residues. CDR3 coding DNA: TGTGCCAGTAGTCCACCGGGACTCCTAACTTCTAGCTCCTACAATGAGCAGTTCTTC. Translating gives CASSPPGLLTSSSYNEQFF.

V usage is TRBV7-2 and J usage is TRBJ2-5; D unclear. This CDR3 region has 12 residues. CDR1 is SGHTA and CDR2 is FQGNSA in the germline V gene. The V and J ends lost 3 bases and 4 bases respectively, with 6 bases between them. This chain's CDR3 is CASSFSSETQYF. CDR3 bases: TGTGCCAGCAGCTTCTCGTCAGAGACCCAGTACTTC.

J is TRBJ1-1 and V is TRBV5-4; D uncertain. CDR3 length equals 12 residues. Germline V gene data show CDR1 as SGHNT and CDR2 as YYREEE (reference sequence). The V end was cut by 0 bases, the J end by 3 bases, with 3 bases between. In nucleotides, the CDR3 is TGTGCCAGCAGCTTGGACTACACTGAAGCTTTCTTT. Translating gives CASSLDYTEAFF.

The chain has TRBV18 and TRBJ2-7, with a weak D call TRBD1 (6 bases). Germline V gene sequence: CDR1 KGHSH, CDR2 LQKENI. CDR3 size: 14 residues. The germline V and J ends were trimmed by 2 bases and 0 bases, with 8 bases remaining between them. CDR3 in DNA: TGTGCCAGCTCACCAGACAGGAGCTCCTACGAGCAGTACGTC. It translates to CASSPDRSSYEQYV.

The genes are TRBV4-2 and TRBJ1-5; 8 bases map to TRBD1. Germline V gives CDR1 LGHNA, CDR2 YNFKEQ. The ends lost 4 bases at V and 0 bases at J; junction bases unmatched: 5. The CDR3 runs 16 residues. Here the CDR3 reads CASSLMTGDSNQPQHF. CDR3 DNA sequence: TGTGCCAGCAGCCTCATGACAGGGGATAGCAATCAGCCCCAGCATTTT.

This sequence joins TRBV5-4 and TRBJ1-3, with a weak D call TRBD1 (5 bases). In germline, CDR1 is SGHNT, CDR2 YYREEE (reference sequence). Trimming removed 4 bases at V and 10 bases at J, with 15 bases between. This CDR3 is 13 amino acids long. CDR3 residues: CASSPGQGRTIYF. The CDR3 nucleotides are TGTGCCAGCAGCCCAGGGCAGGGTAGGACCATATATTTT.

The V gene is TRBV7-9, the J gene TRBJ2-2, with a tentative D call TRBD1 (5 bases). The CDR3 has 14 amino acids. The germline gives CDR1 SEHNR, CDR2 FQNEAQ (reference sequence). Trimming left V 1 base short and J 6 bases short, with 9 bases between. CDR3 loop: CASSLELGPGELFF. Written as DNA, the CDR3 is TGTGCCAGCAGCTTAGAATTGGGGCCCGGGGAGCTGTTTTTT. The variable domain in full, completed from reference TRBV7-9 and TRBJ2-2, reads DTGVSQNPRHKITKRGQNVTFRCDPISEHNRLYWYRQTLGQGPEFLTYFQNEAQLEKSRLLSDRFSAERPKGSFSTLEIQRTEQGDSAMYLCASSLELGPGELFFGEGSRLTVL.

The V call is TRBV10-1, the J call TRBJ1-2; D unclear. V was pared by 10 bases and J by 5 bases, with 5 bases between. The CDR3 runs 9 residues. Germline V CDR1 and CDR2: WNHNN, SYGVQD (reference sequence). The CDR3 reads CANLYGYTF. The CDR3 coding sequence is TGCGCCAATCTGTATGGCTACACCTTC.

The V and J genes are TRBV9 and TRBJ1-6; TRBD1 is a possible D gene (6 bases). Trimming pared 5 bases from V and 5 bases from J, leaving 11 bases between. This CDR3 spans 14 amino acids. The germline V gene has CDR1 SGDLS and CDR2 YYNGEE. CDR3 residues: CASRSGVDNSPLHF. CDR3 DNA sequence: TGTGCCAGCAGATCAGGGGTGGATAATTCACCCCTCCACTTT.

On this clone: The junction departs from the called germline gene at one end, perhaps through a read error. CDR3 region: CASSSDPTGGPSF. CDR3 sequence (DNA): TGTGCCAGCAGCTCCGATCCGACAGGGGGCCCCAGCTTT. The rearrangement joins TRBV11-2 to TRBJ1-1; 10 bases line up with TRBD1. The germline CDR1 and CDR2 sequences are SGHAT and FQNNGV. The CDR3 is 13 residues long.

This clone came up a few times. DNA of the CDR3: TGTGCCAGCAGCTTGGCCCTTTACAATGAGCAGTTCTTC. This encodes CASSLALYNEQFF. The chain joins TRBV5-5 to TRBJ2-1; D remains ambiguous. CDR3 length equals 13 residues. Trimming took 0 bases from V and 4 from J, leaving 5 bases between them. Germline-derived CDR1 and CDR2 are SGHKS and YYEKEE (reference sequence). Full variable domain (remainder filled in from reference TRBV5-5 and TRBJ2-1): DAGVTQSPTHLIKTRGQQVTLRCSPISGHKSVSWYQQVLGQGPQFIFQYYEKEERGRGNFPDRFSARQFPNYSSELNVNALLLGDSALYLCASSLALYNEQFFGPGTRLTVL.